Listed below are T cell receptor beta chains from one sample, sequenced in a study of blood T cell repertoires in COVID-19. Clones were read by immunoSEQ multiplex PCR, and TCRdb kept only the in-frame ones, dropping some. The data hold about 90,000 clones, with 75% to 90% observed a single time. Sequenced material: peripheral blood. The receptors shown here come from a woman aged 70-85 years with acute or convalescent COVID-19. CDR3s include the opening cysteine and the closing phenylalanine or tryptophan. Fields, in order: V gene, D gene, clone size, J gene, CDR3 DNA, CDR3 protein. A D gene is named only where the DNA matches it firmly. Size is stated for part of the rows, as once, few or many counts, or as a class when the clone is expanded.

TRBV18	TRBD1	.	TRBJ1-2	TGTGCCAGCTCACCGACGACAGGGGACTATGGCTACACCTTC	CASSPTTGDYGYTF
TRBV28	.	.	TRBJ2-1	TGTGCCAGCAAACGAGAGTGGTCCTACAATGAGCAGTTCTTC	CASKREWSYNEQFF
TRBV11-2	.	.	TRBJ1-1	TGTGCCAGCAGCCGTAACCGGGTGAACACTGAAGCTTTCTTT	CASSRNRVNTEAFF
TRBV5-4	TRBD1	.	TRBJ2-1	TGTGCCAGCAGCTTGGCATGGACAGGAAAGAATGAGCAGTTCTTC	CASSLAWTGKNEQFF
TRBV12-3/TRBV12-4	TRBD1	.	TRBJ1-6	TGTGCCAGCACTAGGACAGGGGGCTCACCCCTCCACTTT	CASTRTGGSPLHF
TRBV9	.	few	TRBJ1-4	TGTGCCAGCAGCCCCCGCCCTGAGAGGTATCATGAAAAACTGTTTTTT	CASSPRPERYHEKLFF
TRBV7-2	.	once	TRBJ1-5	TGTGCCAGCAGCTTGTGGCAAAGCAATCAGCCCCAGCATTTT	CASSLWQSNQPQHF
TRBV5-1	.	.	TRBJ2-1	TGCGCCAGCATGCCCGGACAGACCTCAAATGAGCAGTTCTTC	CASMPGQTSNEQFF
TRBV27	TRBD1	.	TRBJ2-5	TGTGCCAGCAGAGGGACAGGGAAAGAGACCCAGTACTTC	CASRGTGKETQYF
TRBV27	TRBD2	.	TRBJ2-1	TGTGCCAGCAGTCTCGGGACTAGCGGGATAGGTTACAATGAGCAGTTCTTC	CASSLGTSGIGYNEQFF
TRBV2	.	few	TRBJ2-3	TGTGCCAGCAGTGAAAAGGGGAATACGCAGTATTTT	CASSEKGNTQYF
TRBV4-1	.	.	TRBJ2-5	TGCGCCAGCAGCCAAAGCCCAGGGGATTGGCAAGAGACCCAGTACTTC	CASSQSPGDWQETQYF
TRBV19	TRBD2	.	TRBJ2-7	TGTGCCAGTACGCCTTCGGGACTAGCCTCCTACGAGCAGTACTTC	CASTPSGLASYEQYF
TRBV3-1/TRBV3-2	.	.	TRBJ1-1	TGTGCCAGCAGCCAAGGGGCTCGTTCGAACACTGAAGCTTTCTTT	CASSQGARSNTEAFF
TRBV25-1	.	.	TRBJ1-3	TGTGCCAGCAGTGTCCCGGTGGGAAACACCATATATTTT	CASSVPVGNTIYF